The 31 T cell receptor beta chains reported below all come from one sample, sequenced in a study of OX40 agonist ivuxolimab in advanced cancers. Only in-frame clones appear in the TCRdb table, and some are missing; sequencing was by immunoSEQ multiplex PCR. Of about 73,000 clones listed, 65% to 90% are singletons. The material was CD4+ or CD8+ T cells sorted from blood, obtained in a trial of the OX40 agonist ivuxolimab. These receptor sequences come from an adult with an advanced solid tumor such as melanoma, head and neck, liver or kidney cancer.

The gene calls are TRBV5-8 and TRBJ2-1; TRBD1 or TRBD2 may be the D gene (6 bases each). Germline values: CDR1 SGHTS, CDR2 YDEGEE. The germline V and J ends were trimmed by 5 bases and 4 bases, with 16 bases remaining between them. The CDR3 spans 15 residues. The CDR3 region has the DNA TGTGCCAGCAGGGGGGGCCGGACCTTTTACAATGAGCAGTTCTTC. This gives the protein CASRGGRTFYNEQFF.

J is TRBJ2-2 and V is TRBV5-4; TRBD2 agrees at 10 bases. CDR3 size: 16 residues. V lost 4 bases to trimming and J lost 4 bases; unmatched junction nucleotides: 7. Germline assignment: CDR1 SGHNT and CDR2 YYREEE (reference sequence). CDR3 protein: CASSRAGGPSTGELFF. CDR3 DNA: TGTGCCAGCAGCCGAGCGGGAGGGCCTTCCACCGGGGAGCTGTTTTTT.

The gene calls are TRBV4-3 and TRBJ2-2; 7 bases fit TRBD1. The CDR3 runs to 18 residues. CDR1 and CDR2 from the germline V gene are LGHNA and YSLEER. J was trimmed by 1 base and V by 1 base; bases with no gene match: 9. In DNA form, the CDR3 reads TGCGCCAGCAGCCAAGCCCAGCCGGGACAGTGGAACACCGGGGAGCTGTTTTTT. This sequence encodes CASSQAQPGQWNTGELFF.

The chain joins TRBV30 to TRBJ1-2; perhaps TRBD1 as D (6 bases). V dropped 5 bases and J dropped 0 bases, with 10 bases sitting between them. In germline, CDR1 is GTSNPN, CDR2 SVGIG (reference sequence). The CDR3 covers 13 residues. The DNA for the CDR3 is TGTGCCTGGTGGACAGACGCTAACTATGGCTACACCTTC. It is translated as CAWWTDANYGYTF.

The chain carries TRBV29-1 and TRBJ1-1, with a tentative D call TRBD1 (5 bases). The V end was cut by 4 bases, the J end by 4 bases, with 16 bases between. The CDR3 consists of 14 residues. The germline CDR1 and CDR2 sequences are SQVTM and ANQGSEA. CDR3 DNA: TGCAGCGTTGGCCGGAGAGGGGCTCTCACTGAAGCTTTCTTT. Translation gives CSVGRRGALTEAFF.

This clone turned up a few times. V and J are TRBV30 and TRBJ2-3; 10 bases fit TRBD1. Germline V gives CDR1 GTSNPN, CDR2 SVGIG (reference sequence). V shed 0 bases and J 4 bases; nucleotides not matched to a gene: 4. The CDR3 spans 15 residues. CDR3 coding DNA: TGTGCCTGGAGTGTAGTTGGACAGGGGGCAGATACGCAGTATTTT. Encoded protein: CAWSVVGQGADTQYF.

The chain has TRBV6-1 and TRBJ2-7; no reliable D call. Germline V gene lookup returns CDR1 MNHNS and CDR2 SASEGT. There are 19 residues in the CDR3. Trimming took off 2 bases at V and 2 bases at J, with 25 bases between the two ends. Here the CDR3 reads CASSEWGVMAGAPPYEQYF. The CDR3 coding sequence is TGTGCCAGCAGTGAATGGGGTGTGATGGCAGGAGCACCTCCCTACGAGCAGTACTTC.

This chain uses TRBV5-1 with TRBJ2-3, with 9 positions matching TRBD2. CDR1 and CDR2 from the germline V gene are SGHRS and YFSETQ. This CDR3 is built from 16 residues. V was clipped by 0 bases and J by 0 bases; unmatched bases: 2. The chain's CDR3 is CASSLGLAASTDTQYF. The CDR3 nucleotides read TGCGCCAGCAGCTTGGGACTAGCGGCTAGCACAGATACGCAGTATTTT.

The chain carries TRBV6-5 and TRBJ2-1; 8 bases are shared with TRBD2. Germline V gene lookup returns CDR1 MNHEY and CDR2 SVGAGI. Trimming cost V 5 bases and J 9 bases; bases outside gene matches: 6. CDR3 size: 13 residues. CDR3 nucleotides: TGTGCCAGCAGTCCGGGGGGGGCCTTTGAGCAGTTCTTC. Translation: CASSPGGAFEQFF.

This clone was seen once. The chain employs TRBV6-5 and TRBJ1-5, with 8 bases identical to TRBD1. The germline V gene has CDR1 MNHEY and CDR2 SVGAGI. This CDR3 has 16 amino acids. V trimming: 0 bases; J trimming: 4 bases; junction bases outside the gene matches: 5. The CDR3: CASSYSPGTGNQPQHF. The CDR3 nucleotides read TGTGCCAGCAGTTACTCCCCCGGGACAGGTAATCAGCCCCAGCATTTT.

This clone was detected a few times. The rearrangement uses TRBV11-1 and TRBJ1-1, with 7 nucleotides matching TRBD1. The junction had 11 bases not matched to a gene; V was cut back by 5 bases and J by 8 bases. Germline V gives CDR1 SGHAT, CDR2 FQDESV (reference sequence). The length of the CDR3 is 14 residues. The CDR3 DNA is TGTGCCAGCAGCCCTAGGACAGGCTTCGTGGAAGCTTTCTTT. The encoded protein is CASSPRTGFVEAFF.

V is TRBV28 and J is TRBJ1-5; possible D gene TRBD1, 5 bases. The CDR3 loop spans 15 amino acids. Germline loops: CDR1 MDHEN, CDR2 SYDVKM. V was trimmed by 6 bases and J by 7 bases, leaving 19 bases between them. The CDR3 reads CASSPGAGRQQPQHF. In DNA form, the CDR3 reads TGTGCCAGCAGCCCTGGGGCAGGGAGGCAACAGCCCCAGCATTTT.

CDR3 region: CATSRGRGQGASGANVLTF. DNA of the CDR3: TGTGCCACCAGCAGAGGCCGGGGACAGGGAGCGTCTGGGGCCAACGTCCTGACTTTC. V usage is TRBV15 and J usage is TRBJ2-6, with 9 bases that match TRBD1. After removal of 1 base from V and 1 base from J, the junction contained 8 bases not matched to a gene. CDR1 is LNHNV, CDR2 YYDKDF, per germline (reference sequence). CDR3 size: 19 residues.

The rearrangement uses TRBV6-6 and TRBJ1-3; unclear D gene. This CDR3 spans 11 amino acids. Deletions cut 8 bases from V and 0 bases from J, with 2 bases between. The germline CDR1 and CDR2 sequences are MNHNY and SVGAGI (reference sequence). The CDR3 sequence is CASHSGNTIYF. DNA for the CDR3: TGTGCCAGCCACTCTGGAAACACCATATATTTT.

This chain links TRBV27 with TRBJ1-6; D remains ambiguous. This CDR3 is 15 amino acids long. Germline V gives CDR1 MNHEY, CDR2 SMNVEV (reference sequence). V lost 2 bases, J lost 9 bases, and 14 bases lay in between. The CDR3 nucleotides read TGTGCCAGCAGTTTAAAGGCGGCCTCTGGTTCACCCCTCCACTTT. Residues: CASSLKAASGSPLHF.

The J gene is TRBJ2-1, the V gene TRBV27; D may correspond to TRBD1 or TRBD2 (5 bases each). Germline V gene data show CDR1 as MNHEY and CDR2 as SMNVEV (reference sequence). This CDR3 region has 13 residues. V was pared by 8 bases and J by 2 bases, with 10 bases between. The CDR3: CASRGVTYNEQFF. In DNA, the CDR3 is TGTGCCAGCCGAGGGGTCACCTACAATGAGCAGTTCTTC.

This clone appeared a few times. This chain links TRBV28 with TRBJ1-1; D is possibly TRBD1 (5 bases). Trimming removed 5 bases at V and 5 bases at J, with 18 bases between. Per the germline V gene, CDR1 is MDHEN and CDR2 is SYDVKM. This CDR3 comprises 15 residues. In DNA form, the CDR3 reads TGTGCCAGCAGTCCCCCCGGGGTTTGGGGGACTGAAGCTTTCTTT. It is translated as CASSPPGVWGTEAFF.

This chain connects TRBV29-1 to TRBJ1-1, with TRBD1 as a possible D gene (6 bases). From germline, CDR1 is SQVTM and CDR2 ANQGSEA. This CDR3 has 13 amino acids. V was pared by 4 bases and J by 1 base, with 10 bases between. The CDR3 region has the DNA TGCAGCGTTGCATTCAGGGGGAACACTGAAGCTTTCTTT. It encodes CSVAFRGNTEAFF.

This clone was seen a single time. The genes are TRBV2 and TRBJ2-5, with 15 nucleotides matching TRBD2. The CDR3 consists of 16 residues. V lost 6 bases and J lost 5; bases outside the gene matches: 7. From germline, CDR1 is SNHLY and CDR2 FYNNEI. The CDR3 DNA sequence: TGTGCCAGCAGCCCCGGACTAGCGGGGGGGAGGGAGACCCAGTACTTC. Translating it yields CASSPGLAGGRETQYF. The full variable domain, rest sourced from reference TRBV2 and TRBJ2-5, is EPEVTQTPSHQVTQMGQEVILRCVPISNHLYFYWYRQILGQKVEFLVSFYNNEISEKSEIFDDQFSVERPDGSNFTLKIRSTKLEDSAMYFCASSPGLAGGRETQYFGPGTRLLVL.

This clone turned up a few times. V usage is TRBV7-8 and J usage is TRBJ1-1, with TRBD1 matching 7 bases. This CDR3 is 15 amino acids long. J gave up 4 bases and V 5 bases, and 10 bases lay outside the gene matches. Germline CDR1 reads SGHVS; CDR2 reads FQNEAQ. In nucleotides, the CDR3 is TGTGCCAGCAGCCCCACAGGGGTGGGTAGCACTGAAGCTTTCTTT. As protein: CASSPTGVGSTEAFF.

The V and J genes are TRBV7-8 and TRBJ1-1; 9 nucleotides line up with TRBD1. V trimming: 5 bases; J trimming: 6 bases; junction bases outside the gene matches: 7. Germline V CDR1 and CDR2: SGHVS, FQNEAQ. CDR3 size: 14 residues. The CDR3 DNA follows: TGTGCCAGCAGCCCCGGGACAGGGACGCCTGAAGCTTTCTTT. As protein: CASSPGTGTPEAFF.

The chain carries TRBV6-1 and TRBJ1-5, with 7 bases aligning to TRBD1. The length of the CDR3 is 15 residues. Germline V lookup: CDR1 MNHNS, CDR2 SASEGT. V lost 6 bases and J lost 4; bases outside the gene matches: 9. CDR3 DNA sequence: TGTGCCAGCAGCGTGCTCCGGGACAGTAATCAGCCCCAGCATTTT. Its protein product is CASSVLRDSNQPQHF.

The chain is built from TRBV6-6 and TRBJ2-3; 8 bases align to TRBD2. V was clipped by 4 bases and J by 4 bases; unmatched bases: 7. The CDR3 has 15 amino acids. CDR1 and CDR2 from the germline V gene are MNHNY and SVGAGI (reference sequence). CDR3 in DNA: TGTGCCAGCAGTTCCCCCGGGACTAGGGCAGATACGCAGTATTTT. Protein product: CASSSPGTRADTQYF.

Turning to this clone: One end of the junction varies from germline; a read error may be responsible. The chain recombines TRBV11-2 with TRBJ2-1, with D possibly matching TRBD2 (5 bases). Germline values: CDR1 SGHAT, CDR2 FQNNGV. The CDR3 is 12 amino acids. The CDR3 DNA reads TGTGCCAGCAGGTTAGCGAACAATGAGCAGTTCTTC. This translates into CASRLANNEQFF.

This clone was detected a few times. The chain is built from TRBV29-1 and TRBJ2-5; D might be TRBD2 (6 bases). Germline V gene sequence: CDR1 SQVTM, CDR2 ANQGSEA. This CDR3 is built from 12 residues. The CDR3 coding sequence is TGCAGTGCGGGACGGACCCAAGGGGCCCAGTACTTC. This gives the protein CSAGRTQGAQYF. Full variable domain (missing parts from reference TRBV29-1 and TRBJ2-5): SAVISQKPSRDICQRGTSLTIQCQVDSQVTMMFWYRQQPGQSLTLIATANQGSEATYESGFVIDKFPISRPNLTFSTLTVSNMSPEDSSIYLCSAGRTQGAQYFGPGTRLLVL.

The rearrangement uses TRBV5-1 and TRBJ2-5, with 13 bases that match TRBD2. Germline V gives CDR1 SGHRS, CDR2 YFSETQ. J gave up 2 bases and V 4 bases, and 5 bases lay outside the gene matches. The CDR3 has 16 residues. CDR3 protein: CASSLGLAGVQETQYF. Written as DNA, the CDR3 is TGCGCCAGCAGCCTCGGACTAGCGGGGGTACAAGAGACCCAGTACTTC.

The chain carries TRBV29-1 and TRBJ1-1; 7 bases align to TRBD1. This CDR3 has 17 amino acids. Germline CDR1 reads SQVTM; CDR2 reads ANQGSEA. The junction had 15 bases not matched to a gene; V was cut back by 4 bases and J by 1 base. The CDR3 is CSVVRFKPGQQNTEAFF. The DNA for the CDR3 is TGCAGCGTTGTGAGGTTTAAACCGGGACAGCAGAACACTGAAGCTTTCTTT.

The chain joins TRBV5-1 to TRBJ1-6; no reliable D call. The CDR3 is 15 amino acids. The germline V gene encodes CDR1 SGHRS and CDR2 YFSETQ. Between the trimmed V and J ends, which lost 1 base and 7 bases, there was a span of 12 bases. The CDR3 bases are TGCGCCAGCAGCTTGAACAGCTTTAACAATTCACCCCTCCACTTT. This gives the protein CASSLNSFNNSPLHF.

The chain links TRBV18 to TRBJ1-2; D is perhaps TRBD1 (5 bases). This CDR3 has 12 residues. The V end lost 5 bases, the J end lost 4 bases, and 8 bases lay between the germline ends. The germline CDR1 and CDR2 sequences are KGHSH and LQKENI. CDR3 coding DNA: TGTGCCAGCTCATCGGGGGGCTATGGCTACACCTTC. The encoded protein is CASSSGGYGYTF.

The chain joins TRBV6-6 to TRBJ2-2; D unresolved. CDR3 length: 15 residues. CDR1 MNHNY and CDR2 SVGAGI come from the germline V gene (reference sequence). The germline V and J ends were trimmed by 2 bases and 2 bases, with 9 bases remaining between them. The DNA for the CDR3 is TGTGCCAGCAGTTACCGTAACGCTAACACCGGGGAGCTGTTTTTT. Protein sequence: CASSYRNANTGELFF.

V is TRBV30 and J is TRBJ1-3; possible D gene TRBD1, 5 bases. The germline V gene has CDR1 GTSNPN and CDR2 SVGIG (reference sequence). V was pared by 2 bases and J by 4 bases, with 15 bases between. The CDR3 spans 15 residues. This CDR3 is CAWSSRARWGNTIYF. CDR3 DNA sequence: TGTGCCTGGAGTAGCAGGGCGAGGTGGGGAAACACCATATATTTT.